The 20 T cell receptor beta chains in this list originate from one sample, sequenced in a study of blood T cell repertoires in COVID-19. The table came from immunoSEQ multiplex PCR; TCRdb's copy has only in-frame clones and leaves some out. The table shows approximately 81,000 clones, with about four fifths occurring only once. Sequenced material: peripheral blood. All receptors come from a human donor in a cohort sampled during active COVID-19.

V usage is TRBV30 and J usage is TRBJ1-2; D remains unclear. Trimming shortened V by 8 bases and J by 2 bases, and 18 bases separated the two germline ends. CDR1 and CDR2 (germline): GTSNPN, SVGIG (reference sequence). The CDR3 has 14 residues. CDR3 nucleotide sequence: TGTGCCCGGGATCAACCGGGTGTGAACTATGGCTACACCTTC. Amino acid sequence: CARDQPGVNYGYTF.

The chain carries TRBV5-1 and TRBJ1-1; TRBD1 agrees at 10 bases. J gave up 3 bases and V 3 bases, and 8 bases lay outside the gene matches. Germline V gene data show CDR1 as SGHRS and CDR2 as YFSETQ. This CDR3 region has 16 residues. The CDR3 bases are TGCGCCAGCAGCTCCGGGACAGGGGTTCCGGACACTGAAGCTTTCTTT. This encodes CASSSGTGVPDTEAFF.

V is TRBV18 and J is TRBJ2-1; 10 nucleotides agree with TRBD1. Germline CDR1 is KGHSH and CDR2 is LQKENI. The CDR3 extends over 14 amino acids. V lost 3 bases and J lost 9; bases outside the gene matches: 5. DNA of the CDR3: TGTGCCAGCTCACCCGACAGGGGGCGAAGTGAGCAGTTCTTC. This gives the protein CASSPDRGRSEQFF. Drawing the rest from reference TRBV18 and TRBJ2-1, the complete variable domain is NAGVMQNPRHLVRRRGQEARLRCSPMKGHSHVYWYRQLPEEGLKFMVYLQKENIIDESGMPKERFSAEFPKEGPSILRIQQVVRGDSAAYFCASSPDRGRSEQFFGPGTRLTVL.

The genes are TRBV3-1 (or the pseudogene TRBV3-2) and TRBJ2-1; 9 bases fit TRBD2. The CDR3 has 17 amino acids. CDR1 is LGHDT and CDR2 is YNNKEL in the germline V gene (reference sequence). V lost 0 bases and J lost 1; bases outside the gene matches: 4. The CDR3 protein is CASSQELRGGSYNEQFF. The DNA for the CDR3 is TGTGCCAGCAGCCAAGAATTGCGGGGGGGATCCTACAATGAGCAGTTCTTC.

The chain links TRBV24-1 to TRBJ2-3; D remains ambiguous. V lost 0 bases, J lost 7 bases, and 4 bases lay in between. The CDR3 extends over 12 amino acids. The V gene's germline CDR1 is KGHDR and CDR2 SFDVKD. CDR3 in amino acids: CATSDLSYTQYF. In DNA form, the CDR3 reads TGTGCCACCAGTGATTTGTCTTATACGCAGTATTTT.

This clone was seen more than once but under ten times. The V and J genes are TRBV19 and TRBJ2-7; 7 nucleotides line up with TRBD1. CDR3 length equals 14 residues. V lost 1 base, J lost 0 bases, and 0 bases stayed unmatched. Germline-derived CDR1 and CDR2 are LNHDA and SQIVND (reference sequence). The CDR3 DNA reads TGTGCCAGTAGTATAGGGGACAGCTCCTACGAGCAGTACTTC. Its protein is CASSIGDSSYEQYF.

This clone has just one count. The chain recombines TRBV7-2 with TRBJ1-5; 7 bases agree with TRBD1. The CDR3 totals 15 residues. Germline lookup yields CDR1 SGHTA and CDR2 FQGNSA. Unmatched junction bases numbered 5, after V lost 0 bases and J lost 6 bases. The CDR3, as DNA: TGTGCCAGCAGCTTAGCAGGGGGCTCCGGTCAGCCCCAGCATTTT. Translated: CASSLAGGSGQPQHF.

The V and J genes are TRBV9 and TRBJ2-1; TRBD2 aligns across 16 bases. The V gene's germline CDR1 is SGDLS and CDR2 YYNGEE. The V and J ends lost 2 bases and 8 bases, in that order; junction bases with no gene match: 10. The CDR3 runs to 18 residues. The DNA for the CDR3 is TGTGCCAGCAGCGTCCAACCCGGGACTAGCGGGGGGGCCGATGAGCAGTTCTTC. Amino acids: CASSVQPGTSGGADEQFF.

The genes are TRBV2 and TRBJ1-5, with 9 nucleotides matching TRBD1. Trimming at V came to 6 bases and at J to 0 bases, leaving 6 bases not matched to a gene. CDR1 and CDR2 (germline): SNHLY, FYNNEI. The CDR3 has 16 amino acids. Written as DNA, the CDR3 is TGTGCCAGCAGGGGGACAGGGTCTAATAGCAATCAGCCCCAGCATTTT. Protein product: CASRGTGSNSNQPQHF.

V is TRBV6-6 and J is TRBJ1-5, with 12 bases matching TRBD1. The CDR3 spans 16 residues. The germline V gene has CDR1 MNHNY and CDR2 SVGAGI (reference sequence). J was trimmed by 3 bases and V by 6 bases; bases with no gene match: 6. CDR3 in amino acids: CASSPGTGGFNQPQHF. CDR3 DNA sequence: TGTGCCAGCAGCCCCGGGACAGGGGGCTTCAATCAGCCCCAGCATTTT.

The gene calls are TRBV6-5 and TRBJ1-6, with D perhaps matching TRBD1 (6 bases). CDR1 and CDR2 (germline): MNHEY, SVGAGI. V was cut by 2 bases and J by 6 bases, with 8 bases left in between. The CDR3 has 14 residues. CDR3 in DNA: TGTGCCAGCAGTTACAGACAGGTTAATTCACCCCTCCACTTT. Its translation is CASSYRQVNSPLHF.

This chain connects TRBV7-8 to TRBJ2-1; 11 nucleotides align to TRBD2. Trimming at V came to 6 bases and at J to 4 bases, leaving 2 bases not matched to a gene. The CDR3 is 14 amino acids. Germline lookup yields CDR1 SGHVS and CDR2 FQNEAQ. The CDR3 loop is CASRASGGYNEQFF. CDR3 nucleotide sequence: TGTGCCAGCAGGGCTAGCGGGGGGTACAATGAGCAGTTCTTC.

This clone was counted only a few times. The V and J genes are TRBV7-9 and TRBJ1-1; 8 bases are a match to TRBD1. The CDR3 loop spans 15 amino acids. Germline values: CDR1 SEHNR, CDR2 FQNEAQ (reference sequence). With 4 bases clipped from V and 7 bases from J, the junction kept 11 bases outside the gene matches. The CDR3 DNA follows: TGTGCCAGCAGCTCAACAGGCTCTGGGACAGGTGAAGCTTTCTTT. Protein product: CASSSTGSGTGEAFF.

J is TRBJ2-7 and V is TRBV19; 9 nucleotides align to TRBD2. CDR3 length: 16 residues. Looked up from germline, CDR1 is LNHDA and CDR2 is SQIVND (reference sequence). V shed 5 bases and J 1 base; nucleotides not matched to a gene: 9. The CDR3 here is CASSGRRGGRSYEQYF. CDR3 in DNA: TGTGCCAGTAGTGGAAGGCGGGGGGGGCGATCCTACGAGCAGTACTTC.

The chain carries TRBV6-5 and TRBJ1-6; D is undetermined. The CDR3 sequence is 13 residues long. The V gene lost 6 bases and the J gene lost 0 bases, with 3 bases spanning the gap. Germline CDR1 MNHEY, CDR2 SVGAGI. CDR3 region: CASRSSYNSPLHF. CDR3 bases: TGTGCCAGCAGGAGCTCCTATAATTCACCCCTCCACTTT.

The rearrangement links TRBV3-1 (or the pseudogene TRBV3-2) to TRBJ2-5; TRBD2 aligns across 12 bases. The V gene end was trimmed by 2 bases and the J gene end by 4 bases; junction bases not matched to a gene: 5. CDR1 LGHDT and CDR2 YNNKEL come from the germline V gene (reference sequence). The CDR3 runs 16 residues. CDR3 nucleotide sequence: TGTGCCAGCAGCCAAACTAGCGGGGGGTATCGAGAGACCCAGTACTTC. Its translation is CASSQTSGGYRETQYF.

This rearrangement joins TRBV18 to TRBJ1-1; unclear D gene. The germline V gene has CDR1 KGHSH and CDR2 LQKENI. This CDR3 is built from 13 residues. Trimming pared 2 bases from V and 0 bases from J, leaving 4 bases between. CDR3 nucleotides: TGTGCCAGCTCACCAACACTGAACACTGAAGCTTTCTTT. It encodes CASSPTLNTEAFF.

This chain links TRBV9 with TRBJ1-3; unclear D gene. With 4 bases removed from V and 4 bases from J, the gap between germline ends came to 12 bases. The CDR3 length is 14 residues. Germline CDR1 and CDR2: SGDLS and YYNGEE. The CDR3 spells CASSFPQAGNTIYF. The CDR3 bases are TGTGCCAGCAGCTTTCCCCAGGCCGGAAACACCATATATTTT.

This clone has only one observation. The chain is built from TRBV14 and TRBJ1-1, with 7 bases aligning to TRBD1. V dropped 8 bases and J dropped 5; count of bases not matched to a gene: 5. CDR1 is SGHDN and CDR2 is FVKESK in the germline V gene. The length of the CDR3 is 12 residues. The CDR3 nucleotides are TGTGCCAGCGGGCAGGGGGGAACTGAAGCTTTCTTT. Translated, it gives CASGQGGTEAFF.

This clone has a handful of counts. CDR3 nucleotide sequence: TGTGCCAGCAGTAACGGACAGGGGCCCTCCTACGAGCAGTACTTC. This sequence encodes CASSNGQGPSYEQYF. The rearrangement joins TRBV2 to TRBJ2-7; 9 bases map to TRBD1. V lost 5 bases and J lost 0; bases outside the gene matches: 5. The CDR3 spans 15 residues. CDR1 and CDR2 (germline): SNHLY, FYNNEI.